This is a list of T cell receptor beta chains from one sample in a study of blood T cell repertoires in COVID-19. Some clones are missing from TCRdb's copy, which holds only in-frame ones; the method was immunoSEQ multiplex PCR. The sample has some 180,000 clones; less than 85% are singletons. The sequencing sample was made of peripheral blood. The source is a human donor in a cohort sampled during active COVID-19. Both conserved end residues are part of each CDR3. The D gene is left open where the match is weak. Expanded clones get a size class; other rows say once, few or many, or leave the size out.

-,TRBV5-8,-,TRBJ2-1,TGTGCCAGCAGCTTGAACCCTCCCCGGGGGCAGTTCTTC,CASSLNPPRGQFF
-,TRBV6-2/TRBV6-3,-,TRBJ2-7,TGTGCCAGCAGTTACTTGGACAGTTCCCCCTACGAGCAGTACTTC,CASSYLDSSPYEQYF
TRBD1,TRBV18,once,TRBJ2-7,TGTGCCAGCTCACCACAGGGGGCTTACGAGCAGTACTTC,CASSPQGAYEQYF
-,TRBV18,-,TRBJ1-3,TGTGCCAGCTCACCTGCGGAGGGACTTGGAAACACCATATATTTT,CASSPAEGLGNTIYF
TRBD2,TRBV9,-,TRBJ2-7,TGTGCCAGCAGCGCAGGCTCCGGGACTAGCGGGGGCTCCTACGAGCAGTACTTC,CASSAGSGTSGGSYEQYF
-,TRBV12-3/TRBV12-4,-,TRBJ2-3,TGTGCCAGCAGTCCCGGGACTCCGGCGCAGTATTTT,CASSPGTPAQYF
-,TRBV9,-,TRBJ1-2,TGTGCCAGCAGCGTAGCGGACAGACCAAACTATGGCTACACCTTC,CASSVADRPNYGYTF
-,TRBV7-5,-,TRBJ1-5,TGTGCCAGAAGCTTAGCGCGGCAGCCCCAGCATTTT,CARSLARQPQHF
-,TRBV19,few,TRBJ1-5,TGTGCCAGTAGTATAGGACAGGGCAATCAGCCCCAGCATTTT,CASSIGQGNQPQHF
TRBD1,TRBV2,once,TRBJ1-5,TGTGCCAGCAGCCCCACGCAGGGGGCGAGCAATCAGCCCCAGCATTTT,CASSPTQGASNQPQHF
-,TRBV6-1,-,TRBJ1-5,TGTGCCAGCAGTGAAGATCTGAATCAGCCCCAGCATTTT,CASSEDLNQPQHF
TRBD1,TRBV6-6,once,TRBJ1-1,TGTGCCAGCAGAACCGGGACAGGGGGCCCCACTGAAGCTTTCTTT,CASRTGTGGPTEAFF
-,TRBV5-1,-,TRBJ1-1,TGCGCCAGCAGCTTAGATGGGGAGGATGAAGCTTTCTTT,CASSLDGEDEAFF
TRBD1,TRBV5-4,-,TRBJ1-1,TGTGCCAGCAGCGCGGACAGGGCAGGGAACACTGAAGCTTTCTTT,CASSADRAGNTEAFF
-,TRBV2,-,TRBJ1-1,TGTGCCAGCAGTGATTCCACCCGGGAAACTGAAGCTTTCTTT,CASSDSTRETEAFF
TRBD1,TRBV7-6,-,TRBJ2-7,TGTGCCAGCAGCTTACGGGACAGGGGTGCTGGGTACGAGCAGTACTTC,CASSLRDRGAGYEQYF
-,TRBV3-1/TRBV3-2,-,TRBJ2-7,TGTGCCAGCAGCCAATCGGGTCCCTACGAGCAGTACTTC,CASSQSGPYEQYF
-,TRBV6-6,-,TRBJ2-1,TGTGCCAGCAGTTACGCGGGGTCGGTCGGCAATGAGCAGTTCTTC,CASSYAGSVGNEQFF
-,TRBV19,-,TRBJ2-2,TGTGCCAGTAGTATACGAAGGGGTCGAAACACCGGGGAGCTGTTTTTT,CASSIRRGRNTGELFF
-,TRBV5-1,-,TRBJ2-1,TGCGCCAGCAGCCGTACAGGGTATGACGATGAGCAGTTCTTC,CASSRTGYDDEQFF
TRBD1,TRBV15,-,TRBJ2-1,TGTGCCACCAGCAGAGACAGGGGGTCGGGGCAGTTCTTC,CATSRDRGSGQFF
-,TRBV3-1/TRBV3-2,-,TRBJ1-1,TGTGCCAGCAGCCAAGGGCACCCGAACACTGAAGCTTTCTTT,CASSQGHPNTEAFF
-,TRBV21-1,-,TRBJ1-5,TGTGCCAGCAGCAAAGGTCTTCGCCGGACAGGGGCAGGGCAGCCCCAGCATTTT,CASSKGLRRTGAGQPQHF
TRBD2,TRBV5-6,few,TRBJ2-7,TGTGCCAGCAGCATCGGGGGGGCCGGCGAGCAGTACTTC,CASSIGGAGEQYF
TRBD1,TRBV5-6,-,TRBJ1-6,TGTGCCAGCAGCTTGACAGGGGGCGATATGGGATTGAGTTCACCCCTCCACTTT,CASSLTGGDMGLSSPLHF
TRBD1,TRBV7-9,-,TRBJ1-2,TGTGCCAGCAGCCGTATGACAGGGAGAGGGGCCTATGGCTACACCTTC,CASSRMTGRGAYGYTF
TRBD2,TRBV6-5,few,TRBJ2-1,TGTGCCAGCAGTTGGACTAGCGGCTACAATGAGCAGTTCTTC,CASSWTSGYNEQFF
-,TRBV18,once,TRBJ1-2,TGTGCCAGCTCACCACCGGGAGGGAACTATGGCTACACCTTC,CASSPPGGNYGYTF
-,TRBV3-1/TRBV3-2,-,TRBJ2-7,TGTGCCAGCAGCCAAGAGCGGAGGGGACAGCAGTACTTC,CASSQERRGQQYF
TRBD2,TRBV18,-,TRBJ2-1,TGTGCCAGCTCAACACTAGCGGGGGGTGTGGATGAGCAGTTCTTC,CASSTLAGGVDEQFF
TRBD1,TRBV9,-,TRBJ2-1,TGTGCCAGCAGCACAGGGGGCGACGGGGATGAGCAGTTCTTC,CASSTGGDGDEQFF
TRBD2,TRBV5-1,once,TRBJ2-5,TGCGCCAGCAGCATCAGCGGGGACCAAGAGACCCAGTACTTC,CASSISGDQETQYF
TRBD1,TRBV12-5,-,TRBJ1-5,TGTGCTAGTGGTCACCAGGGGGCACTCAATCAGCCCCAGCATTTT,CASGHQGALNQPQHF